This paragraph reports one T cell receptor (beta chain). Which antigen it targets is not known. No much larger clonotype is one base removed from it; base qualities were not supplied. This record belongs to a study of Tregs in tolerant kidney transplant recipients (dated by TCRdb to about 2019). General notes on the study: Additional Treg samples were obtained from a roughly 3-day mixed lymphocyte reaction with belatacept, in some cases followed by a roughly 5-day donor restimulation, before recipient CD4+CD25+CD127- cells were sorted. During sorting of primary belatacept mixed lymphocyte reaction cultures, recipient cells were distinguished from donor cells with antibodies. The study applied TCRbeta sequencing to find donor-specific regulatory T cells before combined kidney and bone marrow transplantation and then followed those same cells after transplant. TCRbeta repertoire sequencing was used in 3 healthy controls to compare several methods for expanding Tregs specific for an allogeneic donor.

Healthy control blood was obtained either as purchased buffy coats or from healthy volunteers. Healthy control blood was processed to PBMCs by Ficoll density gradient and cryopreserved, and patient PBMCs were collected before and after transplant. For TCRbeta CDR3 sequencing, genomic DNA was extracted from sorted cells using the QIAGEN DNeasy Blood and Tissue Kit. Through immunoSEQ, high-throughput TCRbeta CDR3 sequencing was done commercially, including PCR amplification with internal controls and bias correction. Concerning the study's data processing: A unique productive TCRbeta sequence was defined by the CDR3 nucleotide sequence when primers matched, and otherwise by the CDR3 amino acid sequence together with the Vbeta and Jbeta genes. Sequences were defined as donor-reactive when expanded at least 5-fold in CFSE-low cells versus unstimulated cells and present at a frequency of at least 0.01% in CFSE-low cells. Jensen-Shannon divergence calculated on the top 100 TCRbeta sequences ranked by frequency was used to measure repertoire divergence. For any sample with multiple sequencing runs, sorting error was corrected in each run separately before the runs were pooled. TCRdb re-hosts the immuneACCESS table, in-frame sequences only. Its copies lack some clones; in the studies checked, an unresolved V gene accounts for under half of them, and the cause for the rest is not known. The DNA gave D and trimming, while V, J and clone size come from that table. This sample lists approximately 17,000 clones; more than 60% were detected once. Clones ranked in the top ten supply 3.2% of the sample.

There are 16 amino acids in the CDR3, from cysteine to phenylalanine inclusive. CDR3 DNA only is kept here, 48 bases in frame from base 1. CDR1 and CDR2, per the germline V gene, are SNHLY and FYNNEI. V loses 7 bases at its end and J loses 11 bases; junction bases beyond the gene matches: 18. Paper-wide results and their limitations: The most biologically relevant and donor-specific TCRbeta repertoire appeared to be identified by expanding Tregs with activated donor B cells. Biological reproducibility was not directly addressed, though technical replication error appeared minimal. The study was constrained by small patient numbers, and validation of the findings is required in larger populations and under other immunosuppression protocols.

The rearrangement combines TRBV2 with TRBJ2-1; TRBD2 fits 9 bases in the junction. The specimen was Tregs from blood cultured with allogeneic cells. The receptor comes from a human donor in good health. The CDR3 reads CASNGGGRTSEGKQFF. In nucleotide form, the sequence is TGTGCCAGCAACGGTGGGGGTCGGACTAGCGAGGGAAAGCAGTTCTTC.